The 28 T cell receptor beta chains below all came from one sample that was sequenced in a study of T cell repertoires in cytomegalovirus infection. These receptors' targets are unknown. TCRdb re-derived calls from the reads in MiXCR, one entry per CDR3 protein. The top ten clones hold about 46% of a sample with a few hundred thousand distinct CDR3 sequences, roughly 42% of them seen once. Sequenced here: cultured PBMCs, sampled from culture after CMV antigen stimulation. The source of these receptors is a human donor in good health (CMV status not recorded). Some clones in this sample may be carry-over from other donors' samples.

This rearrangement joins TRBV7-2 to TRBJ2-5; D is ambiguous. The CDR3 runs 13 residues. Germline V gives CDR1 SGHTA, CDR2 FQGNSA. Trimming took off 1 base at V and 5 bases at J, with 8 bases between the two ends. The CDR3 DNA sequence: TGTGCCAGCAGCTTAGTGAGCTCCGAGACCCAGTACTTC. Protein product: CASSLVSSETQYF.

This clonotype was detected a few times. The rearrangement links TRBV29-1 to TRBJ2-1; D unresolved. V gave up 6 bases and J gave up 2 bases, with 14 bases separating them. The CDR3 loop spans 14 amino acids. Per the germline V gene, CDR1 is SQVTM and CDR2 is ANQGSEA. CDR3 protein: CSVARLGTYNEQFF. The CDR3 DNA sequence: TGCAGCGTGGCGCGACTGGGAACCTACAATGAGCAGTTCTTC.

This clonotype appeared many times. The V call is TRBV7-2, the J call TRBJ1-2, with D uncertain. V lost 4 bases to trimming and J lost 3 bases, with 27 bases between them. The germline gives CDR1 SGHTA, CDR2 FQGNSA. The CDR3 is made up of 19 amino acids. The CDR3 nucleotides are TGTGCCAGCAGCTCCCATCGGGGAGGTCGGACGGCTAATTACTATGGCTACACCTTC. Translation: CASSSHRGGRTANYYGYTF.

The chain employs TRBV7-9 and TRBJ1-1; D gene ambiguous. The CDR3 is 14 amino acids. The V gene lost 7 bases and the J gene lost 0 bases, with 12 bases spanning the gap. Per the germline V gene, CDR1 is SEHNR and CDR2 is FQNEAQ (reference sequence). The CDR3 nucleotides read TGTGCCAGCACCGGCATATCGGTGAACACTGAAGCTTTCTTT. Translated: CASTGISVNTEAFF.

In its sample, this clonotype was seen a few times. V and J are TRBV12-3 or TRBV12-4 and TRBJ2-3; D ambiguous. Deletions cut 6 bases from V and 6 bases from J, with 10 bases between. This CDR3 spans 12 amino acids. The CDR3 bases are TGTGCCAGCAGCAATCGGCTGGATACGCAGTATTTT. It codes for CASSNRLDTQYF.

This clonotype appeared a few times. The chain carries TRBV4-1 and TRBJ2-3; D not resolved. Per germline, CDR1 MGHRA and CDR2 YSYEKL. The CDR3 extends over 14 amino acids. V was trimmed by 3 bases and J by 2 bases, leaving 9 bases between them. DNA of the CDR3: TGCGCCAGCAGCCAGCTTATCATCACAGATACGCAGTATTTT. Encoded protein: CASSQLIITDTQYF.

CDR3 nucleotides: TGTGCCACCAGCCCGACGGTAGTGGTGCCCGGGGAGCTGTTTTTT. It codes for CATSPTVVVPGELFF. The chain couples TRBV24-1 to TRBJ2-2; no clear D. The V end lost 7 bases, the J end lost 6 bases, and 17 bases lay between the germline ends. The germline V gene has CDR1 KGHDR and CDR2 SFDVKD. CDR3 size: 15 residues.

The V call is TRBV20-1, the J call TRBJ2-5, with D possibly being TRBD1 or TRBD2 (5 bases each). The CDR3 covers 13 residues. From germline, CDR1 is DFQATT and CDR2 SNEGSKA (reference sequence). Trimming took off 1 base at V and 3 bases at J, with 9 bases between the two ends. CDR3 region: CSARGGKEETQYF. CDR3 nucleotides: TGCAGTGCTAGAGGGGGGAAGGAAGAGACCCAGTACTTC.

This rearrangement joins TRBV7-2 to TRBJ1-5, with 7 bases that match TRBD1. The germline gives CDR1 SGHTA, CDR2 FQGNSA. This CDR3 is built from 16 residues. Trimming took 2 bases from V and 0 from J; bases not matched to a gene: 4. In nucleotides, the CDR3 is TGTGCCAGCAGCTTAAAGGCAGGGGGTAGCAATCAGCCCCAGCATTTT. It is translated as CASSLKAGGSNQPQHF.

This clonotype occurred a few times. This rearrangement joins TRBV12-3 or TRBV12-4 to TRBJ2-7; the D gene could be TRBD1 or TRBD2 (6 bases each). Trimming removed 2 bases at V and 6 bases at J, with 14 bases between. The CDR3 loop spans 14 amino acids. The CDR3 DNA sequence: TGTGCCAGCAGTTTAAGGGGGGCGTCGTCCGAGCAGTACTTC. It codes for CASSLRGASSEQYF.

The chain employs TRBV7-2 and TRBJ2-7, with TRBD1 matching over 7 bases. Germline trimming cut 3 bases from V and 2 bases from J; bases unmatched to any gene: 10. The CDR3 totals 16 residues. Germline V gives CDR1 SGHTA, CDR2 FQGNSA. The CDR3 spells CASSFLPTGETYEQYF. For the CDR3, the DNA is TGTGCCAGCAGCTTTCTCCCAACAGGGGAGACCTACGAGCAGTACTTC. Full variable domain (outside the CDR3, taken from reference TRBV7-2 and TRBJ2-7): GAGVSQSPSNKVTEKGKDVELRCDPISGHTALYWYRQSLGQGLEFLIYFQGNSAPDKSGLPSDRFSAERTGGSVSTLTIQRTQQEDSAVYLCASSFLPTGETYEQYFGPGTRLTVT.

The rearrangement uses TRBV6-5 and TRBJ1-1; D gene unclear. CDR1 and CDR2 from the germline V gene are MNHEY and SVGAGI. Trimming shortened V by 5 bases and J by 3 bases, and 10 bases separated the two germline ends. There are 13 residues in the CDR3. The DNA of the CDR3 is TGTGCCAGCAGTCGAGAGCGAGACACTGAAGCTTTCTTT. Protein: CASSRERDTEAFF.

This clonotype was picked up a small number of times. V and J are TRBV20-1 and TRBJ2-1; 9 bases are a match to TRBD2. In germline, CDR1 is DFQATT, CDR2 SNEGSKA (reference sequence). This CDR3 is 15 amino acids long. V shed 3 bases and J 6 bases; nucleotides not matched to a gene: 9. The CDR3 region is CSASPLAGGINEQFF. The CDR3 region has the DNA TGCAGTGCTAGTCCCCTTGCGGGAGGGATCAATGAGCAGTTCTTC.

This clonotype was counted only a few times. The DNA of the CDR3 is TGTGCCAGCAGTTTTACCCCCACAGGGGGCACTGAAGCTTTCTTT. Its protein product is CASSFTPTGGTEAFF. The V call is TRBV12-3 or TRBV12-4, the J call TRBJ1-1; 8 bases align to TRBD1. The length of the CDR3 is 15 residues. J gave up 4 bases and V 3 bases, and 7 bases lay outside the gene matches.

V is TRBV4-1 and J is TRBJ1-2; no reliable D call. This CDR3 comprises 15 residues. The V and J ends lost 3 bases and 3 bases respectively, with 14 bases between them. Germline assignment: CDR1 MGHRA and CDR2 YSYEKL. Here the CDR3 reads CASSHEGLMDYGYTF. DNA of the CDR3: TGCGCCAGCAGCCACGAAGGGCTTATGGACTATGGCTACACCTTC.

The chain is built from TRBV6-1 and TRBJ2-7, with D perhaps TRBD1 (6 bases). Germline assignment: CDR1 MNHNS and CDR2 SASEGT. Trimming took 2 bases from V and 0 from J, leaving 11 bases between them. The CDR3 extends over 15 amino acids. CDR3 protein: CASSENLDSSYEQYF. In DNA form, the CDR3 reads TGTGCCAGCAGTGAAAACCTGGACAGCTCCTACGAGCAGTACTTC.

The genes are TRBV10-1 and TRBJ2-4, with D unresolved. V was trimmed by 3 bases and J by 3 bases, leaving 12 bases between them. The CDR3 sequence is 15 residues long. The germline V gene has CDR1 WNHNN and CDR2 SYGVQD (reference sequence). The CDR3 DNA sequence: TGCGCCAGCAGTGAAGGTTTACGAAGCAAAAACATTCAGTACTTC. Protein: CASSEGLRSKNIQYF.

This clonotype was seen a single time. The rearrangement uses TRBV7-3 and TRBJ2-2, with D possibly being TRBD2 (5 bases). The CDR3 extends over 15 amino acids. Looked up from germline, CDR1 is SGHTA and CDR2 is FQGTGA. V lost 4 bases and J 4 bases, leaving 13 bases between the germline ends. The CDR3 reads CASSWERGGTGELFF. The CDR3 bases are TGTGCCAGCAGCTGGGAGAGAGGAGGCACCGGGGAGCTGTTTTTT.

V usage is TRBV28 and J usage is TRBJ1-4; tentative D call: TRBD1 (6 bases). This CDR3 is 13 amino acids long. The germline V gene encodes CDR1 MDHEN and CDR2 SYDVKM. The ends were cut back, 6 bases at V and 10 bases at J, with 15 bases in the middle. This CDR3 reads CASRPTGIGKLFF. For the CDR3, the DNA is TGTGCCAGCAGACCCACAGGGATCGGAAAACTGTTTTTT. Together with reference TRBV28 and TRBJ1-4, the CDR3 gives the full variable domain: DVKVTQSSRYLVKRTGEKVFLECVQDMDHENMFWYRQDPGLGLRLIYFSYDVKMKEKGDIPEGYSVSREKKERFSLILESASTNQTSMYLCASRPTGIGKLFFGSGTQLSVL.

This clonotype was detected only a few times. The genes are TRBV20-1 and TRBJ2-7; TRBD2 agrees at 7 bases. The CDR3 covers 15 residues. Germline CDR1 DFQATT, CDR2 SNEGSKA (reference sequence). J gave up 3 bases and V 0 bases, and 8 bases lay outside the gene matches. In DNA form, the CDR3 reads TGCAGTGCTAGAGATATAAAGCGGGGAATCTACGAGCAGTACTTC. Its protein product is CSARDIKRGIYEQYF.

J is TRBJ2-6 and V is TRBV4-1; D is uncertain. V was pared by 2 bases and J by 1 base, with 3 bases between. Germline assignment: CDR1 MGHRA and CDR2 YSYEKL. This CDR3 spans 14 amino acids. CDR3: CASSQYSGANVLTF. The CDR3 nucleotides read TGCGCCAGCAGCCAATATTCTGGGGCCAACGTCCTGACTTTC.

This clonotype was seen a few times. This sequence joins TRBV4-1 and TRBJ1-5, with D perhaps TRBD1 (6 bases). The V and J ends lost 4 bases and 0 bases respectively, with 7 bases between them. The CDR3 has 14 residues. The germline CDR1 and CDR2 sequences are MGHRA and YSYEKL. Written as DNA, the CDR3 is TGCGCCAGCAGCCGCAGGGGTAGCAATCAGCCCCAGCATTTT. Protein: CASSRRGSNQPQHF.

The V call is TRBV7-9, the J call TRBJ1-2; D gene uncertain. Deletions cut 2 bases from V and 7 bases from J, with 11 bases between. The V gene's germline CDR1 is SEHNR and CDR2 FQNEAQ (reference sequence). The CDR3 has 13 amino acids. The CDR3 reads CASSLQLEGGYTF. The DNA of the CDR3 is TGTGCCAGCAGCTTACAATTGGAGGGTGGCTACACCTTC.

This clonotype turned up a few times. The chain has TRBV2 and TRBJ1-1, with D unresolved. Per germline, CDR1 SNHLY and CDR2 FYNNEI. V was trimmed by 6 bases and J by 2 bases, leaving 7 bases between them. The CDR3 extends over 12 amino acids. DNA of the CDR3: TGTGCCAGCAGGCGGATTAACACTGAAGCTTTCTTT. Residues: CASRRINTEAFF.

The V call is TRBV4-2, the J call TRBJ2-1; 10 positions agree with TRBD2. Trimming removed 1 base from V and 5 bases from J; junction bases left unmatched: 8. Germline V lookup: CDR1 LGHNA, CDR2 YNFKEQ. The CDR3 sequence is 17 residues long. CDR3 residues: CASSQVSQRGGNNEQFF. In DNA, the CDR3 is TGTGCCAGCAGCCAAGTTTCTCAGCGGGGGGGCAACAATGAGCAGTTCTTC.

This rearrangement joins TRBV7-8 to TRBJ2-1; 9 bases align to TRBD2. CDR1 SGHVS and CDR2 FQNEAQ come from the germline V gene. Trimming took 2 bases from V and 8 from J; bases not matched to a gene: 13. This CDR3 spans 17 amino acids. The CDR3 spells CASSLILAGKGLDEQFF. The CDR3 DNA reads TGTGCCAGCAGCTTAATCCTAGCGGGAAAGGGGTTGGATGAGCAGTTCTTC.

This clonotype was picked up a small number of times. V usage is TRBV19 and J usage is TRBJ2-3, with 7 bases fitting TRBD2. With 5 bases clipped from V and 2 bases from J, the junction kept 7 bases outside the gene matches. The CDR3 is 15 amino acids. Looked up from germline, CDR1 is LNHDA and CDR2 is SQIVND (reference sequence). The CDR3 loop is CASSETGTNTDTQYF. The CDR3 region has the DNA TGTGCCAGTAGTGAAACCGGGACTAACACAGATACGCAGTATTTT.

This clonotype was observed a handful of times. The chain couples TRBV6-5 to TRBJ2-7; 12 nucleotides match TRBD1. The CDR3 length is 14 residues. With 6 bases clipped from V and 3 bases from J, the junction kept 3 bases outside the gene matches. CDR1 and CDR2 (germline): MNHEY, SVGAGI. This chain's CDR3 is CASSRDRGRYEQYF. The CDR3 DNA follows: TGTGCCAGCAGCCGGGACAGGGGGCGCTACGAGCAGTACTTC.